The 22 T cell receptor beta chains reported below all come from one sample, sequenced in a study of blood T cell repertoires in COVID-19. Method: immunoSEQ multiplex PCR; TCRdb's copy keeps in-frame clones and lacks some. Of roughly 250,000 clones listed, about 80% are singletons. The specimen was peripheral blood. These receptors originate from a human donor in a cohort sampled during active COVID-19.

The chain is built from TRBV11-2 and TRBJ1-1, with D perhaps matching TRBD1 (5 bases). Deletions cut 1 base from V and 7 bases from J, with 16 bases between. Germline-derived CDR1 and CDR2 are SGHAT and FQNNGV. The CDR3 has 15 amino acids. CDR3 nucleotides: TGTGCCAGCAGCTTAGGGCATTTGGGGGGAGGTGAAGCTTTCTTT. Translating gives CASSLGHLGGGEAFF. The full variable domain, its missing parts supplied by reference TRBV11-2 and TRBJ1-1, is EAGVAQSPRYKIIEKRQSVAFWCNPISGHATLYWYQQILGQGPKLLIQFQNNGVVDDSQLPKDRFSAERLKGVDSTLKIQPAKLEDSAVYLCASSLGHLGGGEAFFGQGTRLTVV.

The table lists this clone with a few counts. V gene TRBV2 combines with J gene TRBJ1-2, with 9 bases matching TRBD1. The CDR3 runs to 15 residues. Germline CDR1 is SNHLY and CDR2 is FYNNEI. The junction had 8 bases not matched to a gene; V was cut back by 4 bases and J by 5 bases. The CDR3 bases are TGTGCCAGCAGTGCGCAGACAGGGGGGCTATATGGCTACACCTTC. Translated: CASSAQTGGLYGYTF.

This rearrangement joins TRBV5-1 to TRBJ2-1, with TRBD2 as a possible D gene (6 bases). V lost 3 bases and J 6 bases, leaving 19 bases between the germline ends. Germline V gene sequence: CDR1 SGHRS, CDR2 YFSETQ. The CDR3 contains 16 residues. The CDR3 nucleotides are TGCGCCAGCAGCTCGACTCCGGCGGGACTCGGCAATGAGCAGTTCTTC. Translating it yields CASSSTPAGLGNEQFF.

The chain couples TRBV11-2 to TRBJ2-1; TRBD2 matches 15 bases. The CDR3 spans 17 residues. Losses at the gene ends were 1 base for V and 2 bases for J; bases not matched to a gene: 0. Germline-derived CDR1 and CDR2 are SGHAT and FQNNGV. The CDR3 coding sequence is TGTGCCAGCAGCTTAGGGACTAGCGGGGGGGCCTACAATGAGCAGTTCTTC. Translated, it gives CASSLGTSGGAYNEQFF. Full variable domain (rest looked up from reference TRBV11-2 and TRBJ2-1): EAGVAQSPRYKIIEKRQSVAFWCNPISGHATLYWYQQILGQGPKLLIQFQNNGVVDDSQLPKDRFSAERLKGVDSTLKIQPAKLEDSAVYLCASSLGTSGGAYNEQFFGPGTRLTVL.

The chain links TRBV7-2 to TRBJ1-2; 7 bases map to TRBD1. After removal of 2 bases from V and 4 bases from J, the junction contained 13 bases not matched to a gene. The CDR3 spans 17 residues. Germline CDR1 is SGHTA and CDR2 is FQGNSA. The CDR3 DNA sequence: TGTGCCAGCAGCTTAATTCCTCCAGGGGGGTCGGGCTATGGCTACACCTTC. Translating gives CASSLIPPGGSGYGYTF.

The CDR3 DNA sequence: TGTGCCAGCAGCCCAACCCTAGCGGGAGGTAGAACAGATACGCAGTATTTT. This gives the protein CASSPTLAGGRTDTQYF. This chain links TRBV5-6 with TRBJ2-3; 11 nucleotides align to TRBD2. This CDR3 region has 17 residues. The V segment lost 4 bases and the J segment 3 bases; nucleotides outside the gene matches: 10. The V gene's germline CDR1 is SGHDT and CDR2 YYEEEE. The full variable domain, completed using reference TRBV5-6 and TRBJ2-3, is DAGVTQSPTHLIKTRGQQVTLRCSPKSGHDTVSWYQQALGQGPQFIFQYYEEEERQRGNFPDRFSGHQFPNYSSELNVNALLLGDSALYLCASSPTLAGGRTDTQYFGPGTRLTVL.

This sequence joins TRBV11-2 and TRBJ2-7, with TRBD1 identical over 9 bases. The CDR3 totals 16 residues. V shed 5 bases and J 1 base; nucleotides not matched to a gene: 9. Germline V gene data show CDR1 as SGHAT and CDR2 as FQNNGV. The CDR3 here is CASSHGWGQGSYEQYF. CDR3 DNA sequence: TGTGCCAGCAGCCATGGCTGGGGACAGGGATCCTACGAGCAGTACTTC. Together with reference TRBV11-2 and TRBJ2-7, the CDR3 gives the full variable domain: EAGVAQSPRYKIIEKRQSVAFWCNPISGHATLYWYQQILGQGPKLLIQFQNNGVVDDSQLPKDRFSAERLKGVDSTLKIQPAKLEDSAVYLCASSHGWGQGSYEQYFGPGTRLTVT.

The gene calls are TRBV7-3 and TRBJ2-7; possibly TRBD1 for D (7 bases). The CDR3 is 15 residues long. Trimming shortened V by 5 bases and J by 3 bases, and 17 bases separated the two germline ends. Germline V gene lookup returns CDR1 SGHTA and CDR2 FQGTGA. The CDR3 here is CASSVSGGQNYEQYF. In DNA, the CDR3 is TGTGCCAGCAGCGTATCCGGGGGACAGAACTACGAGCAGTACTTC.

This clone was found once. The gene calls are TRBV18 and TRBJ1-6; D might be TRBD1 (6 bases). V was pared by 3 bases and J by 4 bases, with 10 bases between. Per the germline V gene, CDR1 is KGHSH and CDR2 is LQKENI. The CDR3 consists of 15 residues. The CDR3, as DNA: TGTGCCAGCTCACCCTTGGGGACATATAATTCACCCCTCCACTTT. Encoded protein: CASSPLGTYNSPLHF.

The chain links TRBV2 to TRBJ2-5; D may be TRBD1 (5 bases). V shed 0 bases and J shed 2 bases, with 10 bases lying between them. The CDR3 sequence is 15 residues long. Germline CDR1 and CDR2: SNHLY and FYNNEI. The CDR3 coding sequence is TGTGCCAGCAGTGAAGCGCTTCAGGGTCAAGAGACCCAGTACTTC. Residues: CASSEALQGQETQYF.

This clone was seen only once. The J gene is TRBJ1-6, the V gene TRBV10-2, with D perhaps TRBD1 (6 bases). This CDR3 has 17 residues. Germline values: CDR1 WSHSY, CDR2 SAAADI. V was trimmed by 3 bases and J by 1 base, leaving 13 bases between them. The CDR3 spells CASSEQGHWSYNSPLHF. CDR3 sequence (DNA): TGCGCCAGCAGTGAACAGGGACATTGGTCCTATAATTCACCCCTCCACTTT.

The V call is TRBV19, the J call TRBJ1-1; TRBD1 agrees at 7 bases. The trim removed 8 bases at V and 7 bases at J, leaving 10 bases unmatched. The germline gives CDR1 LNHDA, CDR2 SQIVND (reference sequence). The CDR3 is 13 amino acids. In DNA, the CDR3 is TGTGCCAGTTCGGAGGACAGGCGCTATGAAGCTTTCTTT. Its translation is CASSEDRRYEAFF.

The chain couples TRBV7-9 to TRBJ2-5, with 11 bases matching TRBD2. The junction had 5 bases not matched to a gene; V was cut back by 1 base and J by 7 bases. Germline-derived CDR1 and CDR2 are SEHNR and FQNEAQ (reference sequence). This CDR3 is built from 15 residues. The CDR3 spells CASSLELGLAATQYF. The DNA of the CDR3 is TGTGCCAGCAGCTTAGAGTTGGGACTAGCGGCGACCCAGTACTTC.

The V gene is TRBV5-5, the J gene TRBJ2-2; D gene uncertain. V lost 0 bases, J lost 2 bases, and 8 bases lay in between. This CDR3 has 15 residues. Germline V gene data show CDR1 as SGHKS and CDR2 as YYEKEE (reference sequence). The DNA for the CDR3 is TGTGCCAGCAGCTTGGCCGTGGCCAACACCGGGGAGCTGTTTTTT. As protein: CASSLAVANTGELFF.

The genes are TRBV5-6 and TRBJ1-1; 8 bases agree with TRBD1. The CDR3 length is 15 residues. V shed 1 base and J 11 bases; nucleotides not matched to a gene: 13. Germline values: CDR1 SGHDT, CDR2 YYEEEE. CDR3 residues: CASSLPPGQDRRAFF. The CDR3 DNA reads TGTGCCAGCAGCTTGCCCCCGGGACAGGACCGTAGGGCTTTCTTT. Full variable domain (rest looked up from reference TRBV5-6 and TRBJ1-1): DAGVTQSPTHLIKTRGQQVTLRCSPKSGHDTVSWYQQALGQGPQFIFQYYEEEERQRGNFPDRFSGHQFPNYSSELNVNALLLGDSALYLCASSLPPGQDRRAFFGQGTRLTVV.

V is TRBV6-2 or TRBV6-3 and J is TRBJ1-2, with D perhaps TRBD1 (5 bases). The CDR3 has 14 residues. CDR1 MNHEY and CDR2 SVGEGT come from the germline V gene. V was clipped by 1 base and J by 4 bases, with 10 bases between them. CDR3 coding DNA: TGTGCCAGCAGTTACTACGCAGGGCCCTATGGCTACACCTTC. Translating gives CASSYYAGPYGYTF.

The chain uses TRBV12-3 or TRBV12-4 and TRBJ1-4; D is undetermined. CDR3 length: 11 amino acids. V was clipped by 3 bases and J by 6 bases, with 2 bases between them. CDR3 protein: CASSFYEKLFF. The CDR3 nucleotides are TGTGCCAGCAGTTTCTATGAAAAACTGTTTTTT.

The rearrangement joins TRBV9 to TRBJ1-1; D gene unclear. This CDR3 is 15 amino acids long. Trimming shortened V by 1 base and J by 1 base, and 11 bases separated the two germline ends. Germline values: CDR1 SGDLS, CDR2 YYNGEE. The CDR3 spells CASSVSTVPNTEAFF. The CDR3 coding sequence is TGTGCCAGCAGCGTAAGTACGGTCCCGAACACTGAAGCTTTCTTT.

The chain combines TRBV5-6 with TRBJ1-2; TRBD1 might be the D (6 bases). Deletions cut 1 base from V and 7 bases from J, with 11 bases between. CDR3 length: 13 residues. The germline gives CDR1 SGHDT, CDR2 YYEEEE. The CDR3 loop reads CASSLSGGGGYTF. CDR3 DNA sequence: TGTGCCAGCAGCTTGAGCGGGGGCGGTGGCTACACCTTC.

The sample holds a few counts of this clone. CDR3 bases: TGCGCCAGCAGCCCGATCGGGAGCCCCGCAGATACGCAGTATTTT. The encoded protein is CASSPIGSPADTQYF. V and J are TRBV5-1 and TRBJ2-3; weak D call: TRBD2 (6 bases). This CDR3 is built from 15 residues. CDR1 and CDR2 (germline): SGHRS, YFSETQ. Trimming removed 4 bases from V and 4 bases from J, with 16 bases in between.

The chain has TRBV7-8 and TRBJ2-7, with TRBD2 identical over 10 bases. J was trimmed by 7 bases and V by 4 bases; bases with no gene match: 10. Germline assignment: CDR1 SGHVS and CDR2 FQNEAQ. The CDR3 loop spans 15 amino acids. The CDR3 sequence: CASSSPFSGRYEQYF. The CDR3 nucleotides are TGTGCCAGCAGCTCCCCCTTTAGCGGGAGGTATGAGCAGTACTTC.

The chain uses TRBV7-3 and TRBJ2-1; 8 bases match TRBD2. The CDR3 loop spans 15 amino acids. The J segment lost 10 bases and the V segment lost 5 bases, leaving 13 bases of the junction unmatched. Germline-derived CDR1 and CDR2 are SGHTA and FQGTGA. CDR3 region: CASSRVLAGRREQFF. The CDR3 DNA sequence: TGTGCCAGCAGCCGTGTCCTAGCGGGCAGGCGAGAGCAGTTCTTC.